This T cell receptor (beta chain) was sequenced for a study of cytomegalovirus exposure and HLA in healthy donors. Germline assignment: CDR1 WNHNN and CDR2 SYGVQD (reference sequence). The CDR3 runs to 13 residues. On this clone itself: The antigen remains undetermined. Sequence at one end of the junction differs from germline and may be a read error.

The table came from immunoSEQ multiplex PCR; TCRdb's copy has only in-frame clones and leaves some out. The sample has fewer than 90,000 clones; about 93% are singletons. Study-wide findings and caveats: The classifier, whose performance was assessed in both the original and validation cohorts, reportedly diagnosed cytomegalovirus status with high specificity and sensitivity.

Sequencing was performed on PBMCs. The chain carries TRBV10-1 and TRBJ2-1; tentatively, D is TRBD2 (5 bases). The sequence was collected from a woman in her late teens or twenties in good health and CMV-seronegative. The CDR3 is CASAGKSFNEQFF. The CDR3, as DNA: TGCGCCAGCGCCGGGAAGTCCTTCAATGAGCAGTTCTTC.